This passage covers 2 T cell receptor beta chains from one sample sequenced in a study of vaccination and CD4 T cells after COVID-19. Cultured CD4+ T-cell DNA underwent Oncomine TCR Beta short-read sequencing. TCRdb re-called the PCR reads with MiXCR, one entry per CDR3 protein. The sample has roughly 25,000 distinct CDR3 sequences; roughly 60% are singletons. What these receptors recognize is not known. The treatment: approximately 9-day PBMC culture with coronavirus spike peptide pools or control peptides (ViraFEST assay). The sample consisted of CD4+ T cells from blood, cultured in vitro. The receptors here all came from a human donor who had recovered from COVID-19.

This clonotype was observed a few times. This chain joins TRBV20-1 and TRBJ1-1, with 7 bases that match TRBD1. The CDR3 contains 12 residues. V lost 6 bases, J lost 4 bases, and 5 bases stayed unmatched. Germline-derived CDR1 and CDR2 are DFQATT and SNEGSKA (reference sequence). CDR3 bases: TGCAGTGCGAATGACAGGGCCACTGAAGCTTTCTTT. Amino acid sequence: CSANDRATEAFF.

The gene calls are TRBV7-8 and TRBJ2-3; TRBD2 matches 9 bases. The J segment lost 6 bases and the V segment lost 5 bases, leaving 21 bases of the junction unmatched. Germline CDR1 is SGHVS and CDR2 is FQNEAQ. The CDR3 sequence is 19 residues long. CDR3 amino acids: CASSPVALTSGPRADTQYF. The CDR3 DNA is TGTGCCAGCAGCCCAGTCGCTCTGACTAGCGGCCCCCGGGCGGATACGCAGTATTTT.